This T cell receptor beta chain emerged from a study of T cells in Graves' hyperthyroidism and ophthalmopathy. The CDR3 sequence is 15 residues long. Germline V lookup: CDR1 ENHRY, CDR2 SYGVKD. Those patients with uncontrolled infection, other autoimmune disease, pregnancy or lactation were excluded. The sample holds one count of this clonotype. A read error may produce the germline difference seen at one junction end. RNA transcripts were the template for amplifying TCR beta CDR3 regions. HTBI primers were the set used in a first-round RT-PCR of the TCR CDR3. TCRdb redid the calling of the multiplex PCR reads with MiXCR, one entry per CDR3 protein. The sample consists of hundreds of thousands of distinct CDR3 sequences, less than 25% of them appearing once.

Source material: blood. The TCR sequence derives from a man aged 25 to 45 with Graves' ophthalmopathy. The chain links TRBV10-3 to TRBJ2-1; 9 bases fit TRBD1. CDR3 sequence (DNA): TGTGCCGTCAGTGAGGGGGACAGGGTCTCGAGTGAGCAGTTCTTC. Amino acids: CAVSEGDRVSSEQFF.